This TCR beta chain was recovered during a study of blood T cell repertoires in COVID-19. Deletions cut 5 bases from V and 0 bases from J, with 14 bases between. The CDR3 has 16 residues. From germline, CDR1 is SGHVS and CDR2 FQNEAQ. Original processing notes: Estimation of nucleated cell counts relied on the amplification of reference gene primers. Method: immunoSEQ multiplex PCR; TCRdb's copy keeps in-frame clones and lacks some. V and J calls and clone size come straight from that table; D and trimming were deduced from the DNA. The sample carries under 200,000 clones, about nine tenths recorded once.

The chain is built from TRBV7-8 and TRBJ1-3; no clear D gene. The sample comprised peripheral blood. This TCR came from a man aged 50 to 59 with acute or convalescent COVID-19. CDR3 sequence: CASSPRPGNSGNTIYF. CDR3 DNA: TGTGCCAGCAGCCCACGACCGGGGAACTCTGGAAACACCATATATTTT.